The 30 T cell receptor beta chains given below trace back to one sample, sequenced in a study of cytomegalovirus exposure and HLA in healthy donors. The PCR was carried out with 60 Vbeta primers and 13 Jbeta primers. Clones were read by immunoSEQ multiplex PCR, and TCRdb kept only the in-frame ones, dropping some. The table records about 140,000 clones, 75% of them present only once. Sample: PBMCs. The receptors stem from a man aged 18 to 29 in good health and CMV-seropositive.

The chain couples TRBV7-8 to TRBJ2-7; D is perhaps TRBD1 (5 bases). Trimming cost V 2 bases and J 2 bases, with 13 bases left between them. This CDR3 is built from 15 residues. Per germline, CDR1 SGHVS and CDR2 FQNEAQ. The CDR3 here is CASSLRSGKTYEQYF. The CDR3 DNA reads as TGTGCCAGCAGCTTACGGTCAGGGAAGACCTACGAGCAGTACTTC.

The V gene is TRBV28, the J gene TRBJ2-1; 13 nucleotides line up with TRBD2. CDR1 and CDR2 from the germline V gene are MDHEN and SYDVKM. With 5 bases clipped from V and 6 bases from J, the junction kept 4 bases outside the gene matches. The CDR3 is made up of 15 amino acids. CDR3 sequence: CASSPTSGRFNEQFF. CDR3 DNA sequence: TGTGCCAGCAGTCCGACTAGCGGGAGGTTCAATGAGCAGTTCTTC.

The chain links TRBV5-4 to TRBJ2-3, with TRBD2 identical over 7 bases. The germline V gene has CDR1 SGHNT and CDR2 YYREEE (reference sequence). This CDR3 has 17 residues. V was clipped by 0 bases and J by 3 bases; unmatched bases: 10. The CDR3 nucleotides read TGTGCCAGCAGCTTGGAGTTGTTGTCTAGCGGAACAGATACGCAGTATTTT. Encoded protein: CASSLELLSSGTDTQYF.

The chain is built from TRBV7-2 and TRBJ2-2; D unresolved. Germline V gene data show CDR1 as SGHTA and CDR2 as FQGNSA. The V end was cut by 5 bases, the J end by 0 bases, with 4 bases between. The CDR3 is made up of 13 amino acids. The CDR3 spells CASSTPNTGELFF. For the CDR3, the DNA is TGTGCCAGCAGCACACCGAACACCGGGGAGCTGTTTTTT.

The V call is TRBV11-2, the J call TRBJ2-7; no clear D. The V gene lost 5 bases and the J gene lost 4 bases, with 21 bases spanning the gap. The CDR3 contains 16 residues. The germline V gene encodes CDR1 SGHAT and CDR2 FQNNGV. CDR3 coding DNA: TGTGCCAGCAGCATCCACAGCCGAACCTTTCTTTACGAGCAGTACTTC. Protein product: CASSIHSRTFLYEQYF.

The chain is built from TRBV7-2 and TRBJ1-5, with TRBD1 matching 7 bases. There are 15 residues in the CDR3. Germline V gene data show CDR1 as SGHTA and CDR2 as FQGNSA. The J segment lost 1 base and the V segment lost 5 bases, leaving 5 bases of the junction unmatched. The CDR3 is CASSPRTGSNQPQHF. The CDR3 DNA reads TGTGCCAGCAGCCCTCGGACAGGCAGCAATCAGCCCCAGCATTTT.

This chain joins TRBV11-2 and TRBJ2-3; D is unclear. Germline V gene sequence: CDR1 SGHAT, CDR2 FQNNGV. The CDR3 has 12 amino acids. V lost 6 bases and J lost 2, with 6 bases in between. The CDR3 protein is CASSHSTDTQYF. CDR3 DNA: TGTGCCAGCAGTCATTCCACAGATACGCAGTATTTT.

The chain is built from TRBV30 and TRBJ2-7; perhaps TRBD2 as D (5 bases). CDR1 and CDR2 (germline): GTSNPN, SVGIG (reference sequence). Trimming took 3 bases from V and 6 from J, leaving 12 bases between them. The CDR3 is 12 amino acids. DNA for the CDR3: TGTGCCTGGAGGAGACTTGGAGGCGAGCAGTACTTC. Its translation is CAWRRLGGEQYF.

The rearrangement links TRBV7-6 to TRBJ1-1; 9 bases match TRBD1. The germline V gene encodes CDR1 SGHVS and CDR2 FNYEAQ. The CDR3 spans 16 residues. V shed 5 bases, J shed 5 bases, and the junction held 12 bases outside the gene matches. In DNA, the CDR3 is TGTGCCAGCAGCCGGGGATTGACAGGGGGAAAGACTGAAGCTTTCTTT. As protein: CASSRGLTGGKTEAFF.

The chain links TRBV28 to TRBJ2-5; 8 bases align to TRBD1. CDR1 is MDHEN and CDR2 is SYDVKM in the germline V gene. J gave up 8 bases and V 7 bases, and 6 bases lay outside the gene matches. CDR3 length equals 12 residues. CDR3 in amino acids: CASKGTGPTQYF. The DNA for the CDR3 is TGTGCCAGCAAGGGGACAGGCCCCACCCAGTACTTC.

This chain links TRBV18 with TRBJ2-7; tentative D call: TRBD2 (6 bases). V lost 2 bases to trimming and J lost 3 bases, with 8 bases between them. Germline assignment: CDR1 KGHSH and CDR2 LQKENI. CDR3 size: 13 residues. The CDR3 DNA follows: TGTGCCAGCTCACCAACGCGGGACTACGAGCAGTACTTC. This translates into CASSPTRDYEQYF.

The chain recombines TRBV15 with TRBJ1-1; maybe TRBD1 (5 bases). V was cut by 1 base and J by 8 bases, with 14 bases left in between. CDR1 and CDR2 from the germline V gene are LNHNV and YYDKDF (reference sequence). The CDR3 is made up of 14 amino acids. The CDR3 is CATSRAQQGSEAFF. CDR3 nucleotides: TGTGCCACCAGCAGAGCCCAGCAGGGATCCGAAGCTTTCTTT. Together with reference TRBV15 and TRBJ1-1, the CDR3 gives the full variable domain: DAMVIQNPRYQVTQFGKPVTLSCSQTLNHNVMYWYQQKSSQAPKLLFHYYDKDFNNEADTPDNFQSRRPNTSFCFLDIRSPGLGDTAMYLCATSRAQQGSEAFFGQGTRLTVV.

The chain employs TRBV5-4 and TRBJ1-1; maybe TRBD1 (5 bases). This CDR3 spans 15 amino acids. Germline lookup yields CDR1 SGHNT and CDR2 YYREEE (reference sequence). Trimming shortened V by 4 bases and J by 1 base, and 14 bases separated the two germline ends. This chain's CDR3 is CASSPTGYPNTEAFF. In DNA, the CDR3 is TGTGCCAGCAGCCCTACAGGCTACCCGAACACTGAAGCTTTCTTT.

The gene calls are TRBV7-2 and TRBJ2-3; D is unclear. The CDR3 spans 14 residues. Trimming took off 0 bases at V and 8 bases at J, with 12 bases between the two ends. CDR1 is SGHTA and CDR2 is FQGNSA in the germline V gene. The CDR3 sequence: CASSLALERGTQYF. The CDR3 bases are TGTGCCAGCAGCTTAGCGCTCGAGCGAGGTACGCAGTATTTT.

The CDR3 coding sequence is TGTGCCGGGACCCGACAGGGGAGGGGTTGGCAGCCCCAGCATTTT. This gives the protein CAGTRQGRGWQPQHF. The chain uses TRBV27 and TRBJ1-5; TRBD1 agrees at 8 bases. Per germline, CDR1 MNHEY and CDR2 SMNVEV (reference sequence). V gave up 11 bases and J gave up 7 bases; unmatched junction bases: 16. The CDR3 sequence is 15 residues long.

This clone was counted only a few times. The chain has TRBV7-9 and TRBJ2-1; TRBD2 matches at 8 bases. Trimming at V came to 7 bases and at J to 3 bases, leaving 14 bases not matched to a gene. In germline, CDR1 is SEHNR, CDR2 FQNEAQ (reference sequence). The length of the CDR3 is 17 residues. The CDR3 nucleotides read TGTGCCAGCATAGAGCGGGGGCAGTCTAGCGGCTACAATGAGCAGTTCTTC. The encoded protein is CASIERGQSSGYNEQFF.

The rearrangement joins TRBV7-3 to TRBJ2-1, with D possibly TRBD1 on 5 matching bases. Per the germline V gene, CDR1 is SGHTA and CDR2 is FQGTGA. Trimming pared 1 base from V and 6 bases from J, leaving 10 bases between. The CDR3 is 14 residues long. The CDR3 reads CASSLISGFNEQFF. Here the CDR3 DNA reads TGTGCCAGCAGCTTAATTTCAGGGTTCAATGAGCAGTTCTTC.

This chain joins TRBV6-5 and TRBJ1-5, with 9 nucleotides matching TRBD1. Trimming removed 6 bases from V and 3 bases from J; junction bases left unmatched: 6. The CDR3 is 15 residues long. Looked up from germline, CDR1 is MNHEY and CDR2 is SVGAGI. As DNA, the CDR3 is TGTGCCAGCAGGACGGGGACAGGGATCAATCAGCCCCAGCATTTT. This translates into CASRTGTGINQPQHF.

This chain connects TRBV28 to TRBJ2-7; tentative D call: TRBD2 (6 bases). With 7 bases removed from V and 0 bases from J, the gap between germline ends came to 10 bases. The CDR3 spans 13 residues. Germline values: CDR1 MDHEN, CDR2 SYDVKM. The CDR3 loop reads CASTGGSSYEQYF. In nucleotides, the CDR3 is TGTGCCAGCACCGGGGGTAGCTCCTACGAGCAGTACTTC. Full variable domain (remainder filled in from reference TRBV28 and TRBJ2-7): DVKVTQSSRYLVKRTGEKVFLECVQDMDHENMFWYRQDPGLGLRLIYFSYDVKMKEKGDIPEGYSVSREKKERFSLILESASTNQTSMYLCASTGGSSYEQYFGPGTRLTVT.

The chain uses TRBV28 and TRBJ2-7; no firm D call. V dropped 6 bases and J dropped 0 bases, with 3 bases sitting between them. The CDR3 covers 11 residues. CDR1 is MDHEN, CDR2 SYDVKM, per germline. CDR3 sequence (DNA): TGTGCCAGCAGCCACTCCTACGAGCAGTACTTC. This codes for CASSHSYEQYF.

The V and J genes are TRBV27 and TRBJ2-7; TRBD2 is a possible D gene (5 bases). Germline CDR1 and CDR2: MNHEY and SMNVEV (reference sequence). V was pared by 1 base and J by 7 bases, with 14 bases between. This CDR3 spans 14 amino acids. CDR3 sequence reads: CASSLLDSSTEQYF. The DNA for the CDR3 is TGTGCCAGCAGTTTATTGGACTCTAGTACGGAGCAGTACTTC.

The chain carries TRBV28 and TRBJ2-2, with D possibly TRBD2 on 5 matching bases. The CDR3 consists of 16 residues. V gave up 6 bases and J gave up 3 bases, with 17 bases separating them. Germline V gene lookup returns CDR1 MDHEN and CDR2 SYDVKM. The DNA of the CDR3 is TGTGCCAGCAGAATCTCCCCGGGAAGGGACACCGGGGAGCTGTTTTTT. Its translation: CASRISPGRDTGELFF.

V gene TRBV6-5 combines with J gene TRBJ2-1, with D unclear. The CDR3 covers 12 residues. With 5 bases removed from V and 6 bases from J, the gap between germline ends came to 8 bases. Germline CDR1 and CDR2: MNHEY and SVGAGI. Here the CDR3 DNA reads TGTGCCAGCAGTGAGGTGGGCAATGAGCAGTTCTTC. Protein sequence: CASSEVGNEQFF.

V and J are TRBV10-3 and TRBJ2-3; 7 bases are a match to TRBD2. Germline V gene sequence: CDR1 ENHRY, CDR2 SYGVKD. The V segment lost 6 bases and the J segment 2 bases; nucleotides outside the gene matches: 11. CDR3 length equals 16 residues. Written as DNA, the CDR3 is TGTGCCATCAGCGACCGAACAGCGGGGAACACAGATACGCAGTATTTT. Translation gives CAISDRTAGNTDTQYF.

The chain couples TRBV27 to TRBJ2-7, with D possibly being TRBD2 (5 bases). The CDR3 consists of 13 residues. The ends were cut back, 4 bases at V and 1 base at J, with 8 bases in the middle. Per the germline V gene, CDR1 is MNHEY and CDR2 is SMNVEV (reference sequence). CDR3 DNA: TGTGCCAGCAGTTCCGGGGATTCCTACGAGCAGTACTTC. Its translation is CASSSGDSYEQYF.

The rearrangement joins TRBV19 to TRBJ2-3; 10 bases are shared with TRBD2. This CDR3 contains 16 residues. J was trimmed by 1 base and V by 3 bases; bases with no gene match: 4. Per germline, CDR1 LNHDA and CDR2 SQIVND (reference sequence). In DNA form, the CDR3 reads TGTGCCAGTAGTATGACGCTAGCGGGAGGCACAGATACGCAGTATTTT. Protein: CASSMTLAGGTDTQYF.

This CDR3 is CAISEAARGQETQYF. In DNA form, the CDR3 reads TGTGCCATCAGTGAGGCTGCCAGAGGGCAAGAGACCCAGTACTTC. The chain has TRBV10-3 and TRBJ2-5; D is possibly TRBD2 (5 bases). CDR1 and CDR2 from the germline V gene are ENHRY and SYGVKD. The CDR3 loop spans 15 amino acids. The V end was cut by 2 bases, the J end by 2 bases, with 12 bases between.

The chain combines TRBV7-2 with TRBJ2-7; 7 bases agree with TRBD1. CDR3 size: 16 residues. Trimming at V came to 5 bases and at J to 0 bases, leaving 10 bases not matched to a gene. In germline, CDR1 is SGHTA, CDR2 FQGNSA. This chain's CDR3 is CASSLRTGPLSYEQYF. CDR3 in DNA: TGTGCCAGCAGCCTTAGGACAGGACCTCTCTCCTACGAGCAGTACTTC.

V is TRBV7-9 and J is TRBJ1-2; maybe TRBD1 (5 bases). Germline V gene lookup returns CDR1 SEHNR and CDR2 FQNEAQ (reference sequence). This CDR3 is built from 14 residues. Trimming left V 5 bases short and J 6 bases short, with 16 bases between. CDR3 DNA sequence: TGTGCCAGCAGCCCTCGCGGGGGAGTAAATGGCTACACCTTC. It encodes CASSPRGGVNGYTF.

This clone was found a few times. The chain links TRBV7-9 to TRBJ2-2, with D uncertain. Trimming cost V 0 bases and J 9 bases, with 11 bases left between them. CDR1 and CDR2 from the germline V gene are SEHNR and FQNEAQ (reference sequence). The CDR3 consists of 14 residues. Here the CDR3 DNA reads TGTGCCAGCAGCTTAGCCCTAGTTCCCCGGGAGCTGTTTTTT. Encoded protein: CASSLALVPRELFF.